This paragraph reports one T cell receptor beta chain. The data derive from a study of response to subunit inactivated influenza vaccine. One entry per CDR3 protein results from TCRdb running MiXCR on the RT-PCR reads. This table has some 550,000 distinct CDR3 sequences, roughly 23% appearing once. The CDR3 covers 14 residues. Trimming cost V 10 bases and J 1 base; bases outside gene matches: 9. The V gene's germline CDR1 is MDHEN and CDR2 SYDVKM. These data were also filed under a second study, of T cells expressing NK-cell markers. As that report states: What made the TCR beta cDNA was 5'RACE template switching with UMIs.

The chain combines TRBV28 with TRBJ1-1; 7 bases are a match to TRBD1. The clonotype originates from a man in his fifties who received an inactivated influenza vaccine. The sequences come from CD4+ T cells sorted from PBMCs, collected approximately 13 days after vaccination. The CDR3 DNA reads TGTGCCATCCACGACAGGGACAGGAACACTGAAGCTTTCTTT. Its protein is CAIHDRDRNTEAFF.